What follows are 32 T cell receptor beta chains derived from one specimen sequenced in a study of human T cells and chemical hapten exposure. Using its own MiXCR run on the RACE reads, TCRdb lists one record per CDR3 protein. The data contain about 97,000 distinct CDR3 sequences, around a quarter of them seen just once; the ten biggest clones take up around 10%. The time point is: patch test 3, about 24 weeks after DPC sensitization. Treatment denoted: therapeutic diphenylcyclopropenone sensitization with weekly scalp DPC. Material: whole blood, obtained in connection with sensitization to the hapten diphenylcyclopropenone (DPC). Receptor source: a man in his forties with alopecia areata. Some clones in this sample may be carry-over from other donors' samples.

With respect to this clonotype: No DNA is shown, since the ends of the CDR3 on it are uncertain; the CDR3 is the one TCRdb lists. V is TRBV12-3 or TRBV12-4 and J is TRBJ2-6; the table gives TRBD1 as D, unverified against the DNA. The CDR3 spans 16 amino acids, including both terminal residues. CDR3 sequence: CASSSSRGSGANVLTF.

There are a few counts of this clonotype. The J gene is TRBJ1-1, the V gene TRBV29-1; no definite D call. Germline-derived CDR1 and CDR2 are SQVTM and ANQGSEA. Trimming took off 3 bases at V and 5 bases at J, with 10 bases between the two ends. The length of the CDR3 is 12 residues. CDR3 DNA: TGCAGCGTTGAGCACCCACTGACTGAAGCTTTCTTT. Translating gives CSVEHPLTEAFF.

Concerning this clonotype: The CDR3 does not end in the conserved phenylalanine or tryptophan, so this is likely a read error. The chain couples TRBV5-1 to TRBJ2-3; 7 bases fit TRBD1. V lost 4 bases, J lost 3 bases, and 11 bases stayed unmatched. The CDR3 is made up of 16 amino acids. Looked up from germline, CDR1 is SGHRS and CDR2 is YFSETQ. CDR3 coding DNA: TGCGCCAGCAGCGCCACGGCACAGGGGAGAACAGATACGCAGTATTTG. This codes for CASSATAQGRTDTQYL.

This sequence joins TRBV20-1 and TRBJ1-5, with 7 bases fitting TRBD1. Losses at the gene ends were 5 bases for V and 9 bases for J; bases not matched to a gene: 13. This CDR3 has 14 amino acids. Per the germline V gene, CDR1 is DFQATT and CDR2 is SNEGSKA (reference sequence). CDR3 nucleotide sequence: TGCAGTGCTGGGACAGAGGGGCTCAGTTGGCCCCAGCATTTT. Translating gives CSAGTEGLSWPQHF.

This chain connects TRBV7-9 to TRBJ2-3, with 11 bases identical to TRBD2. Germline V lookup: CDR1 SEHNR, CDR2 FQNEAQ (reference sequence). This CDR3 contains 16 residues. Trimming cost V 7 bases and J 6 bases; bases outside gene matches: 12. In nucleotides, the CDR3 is TGTGCCAGCACCTCTAGCGGGAGGACCCCGCTGGATACGCAGTATTTT. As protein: CASTSSGRTPLDTQYF.

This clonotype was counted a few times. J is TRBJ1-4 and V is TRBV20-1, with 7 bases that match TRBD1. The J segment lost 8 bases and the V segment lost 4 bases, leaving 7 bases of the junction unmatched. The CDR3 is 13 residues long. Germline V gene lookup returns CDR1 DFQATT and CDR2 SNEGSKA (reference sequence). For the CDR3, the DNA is TGCAGTGCTAATTTAGGGGGCGCGGAAAAACTGTTTTTT. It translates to CSANLGGAEKLFF.

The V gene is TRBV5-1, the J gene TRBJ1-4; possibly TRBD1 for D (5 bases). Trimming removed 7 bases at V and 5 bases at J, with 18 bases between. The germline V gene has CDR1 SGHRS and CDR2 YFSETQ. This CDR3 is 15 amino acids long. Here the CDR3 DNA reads TGCGCCAGCGGCAAGCTGGGGCAGGAGAATGAAAAACTGTTTTTT. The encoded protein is CASGKLGQENEKLFF.

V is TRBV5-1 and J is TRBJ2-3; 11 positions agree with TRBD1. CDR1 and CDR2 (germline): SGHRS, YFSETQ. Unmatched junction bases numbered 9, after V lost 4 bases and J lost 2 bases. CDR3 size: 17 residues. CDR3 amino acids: CASSTGQGVGATDTQYF. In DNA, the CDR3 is TGCGCCAGCAGCACGGGACAGGGGGTAGGAGCCACAGATACGCAGTATTTT. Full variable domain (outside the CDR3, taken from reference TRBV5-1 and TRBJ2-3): KAGVTQTPRYLIKTRGQQVTLSCSPISGHRSVSWYQQTPGQGLQFLFEYFSETQRNKGNFPGRFSGRQFSNSRSEMNVSTLELGDSALYLCASSTGQGVGATDTQYFGPGTRLTVL.

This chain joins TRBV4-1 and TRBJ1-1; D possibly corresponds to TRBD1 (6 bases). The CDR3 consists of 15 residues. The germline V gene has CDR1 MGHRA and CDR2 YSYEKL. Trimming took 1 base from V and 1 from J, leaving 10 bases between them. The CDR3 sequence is CASSQVGQRNTEAFF. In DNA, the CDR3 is TGCGCCAGCAGCCAAGTTGGACAGAGGAACACTGAAGCTTTCTTT.

Written as DNA, the CDR3 is TGTGCCAGCAGCCAAGGGGCCTCTCCCGCCGGGGAGCTGTTTTTT. As protein: CASSQGASPAGELFF. V and J are TRBV3-1 and TRBJ2-2, with D unresolved. V lost 1 base to trimming and J lost 6 bases, with 12 bases between them. This CDR3 is 15 amino acids long. Germline V gene data show CDR1 as LGHDT and CDR2 as YNNKEL (reference sequence).

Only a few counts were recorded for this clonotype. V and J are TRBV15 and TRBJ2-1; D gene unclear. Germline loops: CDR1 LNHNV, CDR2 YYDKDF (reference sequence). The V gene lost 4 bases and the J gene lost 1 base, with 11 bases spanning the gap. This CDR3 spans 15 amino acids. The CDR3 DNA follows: TGTGCCACCAGCAAGGGTACCTCATCCTACAATGAGCAGTTCTTC. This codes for CATSKGTSSYNEQFF.

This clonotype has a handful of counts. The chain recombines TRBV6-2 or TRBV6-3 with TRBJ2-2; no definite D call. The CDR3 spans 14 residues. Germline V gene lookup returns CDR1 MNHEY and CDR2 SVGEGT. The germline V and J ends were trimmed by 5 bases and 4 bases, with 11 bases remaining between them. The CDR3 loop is CASSPKIGTGELFF. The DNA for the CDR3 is TGTGCCAGCAGTCCCAAAATTGGCACCGGGGAGCTGTTTTTT.

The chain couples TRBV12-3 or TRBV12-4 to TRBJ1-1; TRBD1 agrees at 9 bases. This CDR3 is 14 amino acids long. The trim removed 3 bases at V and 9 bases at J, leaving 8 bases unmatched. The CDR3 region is CASSFGTGPSKAFF. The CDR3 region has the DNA TGTGCCAGCAGTTTCGGGACAGGGCCCTCAAAAGCTTTCTTT.

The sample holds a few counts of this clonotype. CDR3 amino acids: CASSLWGGRGYEQYF. The DNA for the CDR3 is TGTGCCAGCAGTTTATGGGGGGGCCGGGGATACGAGCAGTACTTC. V is TRBV28 and J is TRBJ2-7; D possibly uses TRBD1 or TRBD2 (6 bases each). V was shortened by 0 bases and J by 4 bases, with 13 bases between the two germline ends. CDR1 is MDHEN, CDR2 SYDVKM, per germline. The CDR3 runs 15 residues.

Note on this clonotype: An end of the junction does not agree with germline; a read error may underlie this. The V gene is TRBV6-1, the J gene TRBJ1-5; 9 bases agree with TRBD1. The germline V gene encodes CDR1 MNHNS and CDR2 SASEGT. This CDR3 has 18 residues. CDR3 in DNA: TGTGCCAGCCTATACCTCGGGACAGGGAGGACAAGCAAGCAGCCCCAGCATTTT. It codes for CASLYLGTGRTSKQPQHF.

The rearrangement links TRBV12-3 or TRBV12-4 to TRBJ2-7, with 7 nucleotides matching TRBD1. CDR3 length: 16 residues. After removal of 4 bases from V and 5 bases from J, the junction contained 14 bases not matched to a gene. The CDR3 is CASSSPTGSEVDEQYF. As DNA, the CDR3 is TGTGCCAGCAGTTCTCCGACAGGGTCGGAGGTGGACGAGCAGTACTTC.

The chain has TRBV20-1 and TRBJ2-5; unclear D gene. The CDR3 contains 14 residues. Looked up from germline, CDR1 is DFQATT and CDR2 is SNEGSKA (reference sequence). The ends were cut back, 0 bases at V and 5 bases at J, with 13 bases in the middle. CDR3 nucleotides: TGCAGTGCTAGAGACGGCAGGACGTTTGAGACCCAGTACTTC. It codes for CSARDGRTFETQYF.

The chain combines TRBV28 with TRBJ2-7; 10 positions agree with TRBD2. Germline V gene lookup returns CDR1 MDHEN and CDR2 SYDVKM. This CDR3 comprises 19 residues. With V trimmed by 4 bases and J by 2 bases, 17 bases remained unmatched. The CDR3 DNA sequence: TGTGCCAGCAGTTCCGTGAGGAGCGGGAGGGTCTCCCCGACCTACGAGCAGTACTTC. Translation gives CASSSVRSGRVSPTYEQYF.

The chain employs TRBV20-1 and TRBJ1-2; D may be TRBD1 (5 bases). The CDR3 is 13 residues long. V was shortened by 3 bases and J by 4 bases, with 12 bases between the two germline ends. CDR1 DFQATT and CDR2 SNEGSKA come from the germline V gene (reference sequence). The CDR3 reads CSASSGECYGYTF. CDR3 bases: TGCAGTGCTAGCTCGGGGGAGTGCTATGGCTACACCTTC.

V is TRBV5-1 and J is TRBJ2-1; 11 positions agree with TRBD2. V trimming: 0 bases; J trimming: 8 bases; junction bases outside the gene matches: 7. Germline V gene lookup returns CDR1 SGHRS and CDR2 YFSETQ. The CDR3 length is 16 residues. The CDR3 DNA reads TGCGCCAGCAGCTTGGACAGTAGCGGGAGGGCGGATGAGCAGTTCTTC. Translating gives CASSLDSSGRADEQFF.

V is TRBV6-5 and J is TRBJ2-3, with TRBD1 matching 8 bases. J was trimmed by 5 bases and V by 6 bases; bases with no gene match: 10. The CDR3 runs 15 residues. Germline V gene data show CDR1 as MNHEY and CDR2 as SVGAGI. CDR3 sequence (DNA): TGTGCCAGCAGCTTTGACAGGGGCAAGGGAGATACGCAGTATTTT. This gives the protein CASSFDRGKGDTQYF.

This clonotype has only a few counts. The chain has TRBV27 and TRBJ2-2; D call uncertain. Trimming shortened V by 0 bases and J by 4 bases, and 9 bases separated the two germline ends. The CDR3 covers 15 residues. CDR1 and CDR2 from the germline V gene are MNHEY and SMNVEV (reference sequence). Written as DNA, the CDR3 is TGTGCCAGCAGTTTATCCCCCTGGTCCACCGGGGAGCTGTTTTTT. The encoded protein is CASSLSPWSTGELFF.

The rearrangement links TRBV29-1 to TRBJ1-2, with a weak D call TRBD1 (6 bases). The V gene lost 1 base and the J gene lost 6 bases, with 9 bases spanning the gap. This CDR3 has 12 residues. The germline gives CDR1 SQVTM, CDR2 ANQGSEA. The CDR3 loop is CSVEGPGDGYTF. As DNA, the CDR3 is TGCAGCGTTGAAGGCCCAGGGGATGGCTACACCTTC.

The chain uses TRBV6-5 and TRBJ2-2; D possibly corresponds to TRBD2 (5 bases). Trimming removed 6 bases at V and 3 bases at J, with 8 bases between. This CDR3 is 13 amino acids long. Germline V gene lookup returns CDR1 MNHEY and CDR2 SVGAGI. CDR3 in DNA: TGTGCCAGCAGGAAGGAGGACACCGGGGAGCTGTTTTTT. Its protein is CASRKEDTGELFF.

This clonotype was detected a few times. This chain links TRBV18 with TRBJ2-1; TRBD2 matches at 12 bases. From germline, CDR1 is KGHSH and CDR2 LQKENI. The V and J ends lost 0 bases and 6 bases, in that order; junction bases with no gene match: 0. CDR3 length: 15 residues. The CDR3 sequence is CASSPPGLAGNEQFF. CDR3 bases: TGTGCCAGCTCACCACCGGGACTAGCGGGCAATGAGCAGTTCTTC.

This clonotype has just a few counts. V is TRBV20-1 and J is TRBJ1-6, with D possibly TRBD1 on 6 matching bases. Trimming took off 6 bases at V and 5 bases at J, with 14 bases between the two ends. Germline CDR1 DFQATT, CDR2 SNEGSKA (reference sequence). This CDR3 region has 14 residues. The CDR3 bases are TGCAGTGCCCGACAGGCATCAAATAATTCACCCCTCCACTTT. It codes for CSARQASNNSPLHF.

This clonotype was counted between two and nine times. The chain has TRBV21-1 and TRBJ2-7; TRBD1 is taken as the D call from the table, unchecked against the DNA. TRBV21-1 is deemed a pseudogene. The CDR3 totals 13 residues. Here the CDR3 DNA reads TGTGCCAGCACCACCCGACAGGACGGGGAGCAGTACTTC. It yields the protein CASTTRQDGEQYF.

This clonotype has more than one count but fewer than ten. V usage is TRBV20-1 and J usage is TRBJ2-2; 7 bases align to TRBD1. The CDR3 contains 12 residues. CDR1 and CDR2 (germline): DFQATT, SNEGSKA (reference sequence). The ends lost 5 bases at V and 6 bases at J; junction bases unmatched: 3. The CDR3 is CSARQGAGELFF. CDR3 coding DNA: TGCAGTGCTCGACAGGGAGCCGGGGAGCTGTTTTTT.

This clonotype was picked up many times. The CDR3 DNA sequence: TGCAGTGCTACGCCCCTAGCGGGGGTCACAGATACGCAGTATTTT. Its translation is CSATPLAGVTDTQYF. This chain uses TRBV20-1 with TRBJ2-3, with 10 bases lining up with TRBD2. V was pared by 4 bases and J by 2 bases, with 6 bases of the junction left unmatched. The CDR3 extends over 15 amino acids. Germline-derived CDR1 and CDR2 are DFQATT and SNEGSKA (reference sequence).

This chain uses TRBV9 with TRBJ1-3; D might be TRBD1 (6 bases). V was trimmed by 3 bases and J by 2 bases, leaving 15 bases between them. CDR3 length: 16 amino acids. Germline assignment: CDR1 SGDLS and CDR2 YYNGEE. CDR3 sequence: CASSATGTTTGNTIYF. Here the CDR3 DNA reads TGTGCCAGCAGCGCGACCGGGACAACCACTGGAAACACCATATATTTT.

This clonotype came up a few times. The CDR3 DNA reads as TGTGCCAGCAGCCCGAGGGATAGCGGGAGTATTGGTACGCAGTATTTT. It codes for CASSPRDSGSIGTQYF. The rearrangement joins TRBV9 to TRBJ2-3, with 9 bases identical to TRBD2. Germline V gene sequence: CDR1 SGDLS, CDR2 YYNGEE. V lost 4 bases and J lost 8; bases outside the gene matches: 14. This CDR3 has 16 amino acids.

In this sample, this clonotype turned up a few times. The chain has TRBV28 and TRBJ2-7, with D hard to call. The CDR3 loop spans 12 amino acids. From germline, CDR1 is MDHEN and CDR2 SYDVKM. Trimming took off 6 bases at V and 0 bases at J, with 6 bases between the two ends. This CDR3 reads CASSISSYEQYF. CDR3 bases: TGTGCCAGCAGCATCTCCTCCTACGAGCAGTACTTC.